Listed below are T cell receptor beta chains from one sample, sequenced in a study of shared clonotypes between healthy human individuals. Clones were read by immunoSEQ multiplex PCR, and TCRdb kept only the in-frame ones, dropping some. The sample lists roughly 700,000 clones, about 74% occurring once. The sequencing input was memory CD4+ T cells sorted from blood. All receptors derive from a woman aged 25 to 45 in good health. CDR3s include the opening cysteine and the closing phenylalanine or tryptophan. D genes are given only for firm matches. Clone size is shown for a subset of rows, as once, few, many or a class of expanded clone.

>-|TRBJ1-5|-|TRBV28
CASSDTYGGTRHF
TGTGCCAGCAGCGATACTTACGGGGGGACTAGGCATTTT
>-|TRBJ1-1|-|TRBV5-1
CASSSSGFGGTEAFF
TGCGCCAGCAGCTCCTCCGGATTCGGGGGGACTGAAGCTTTCTTT
>TRBD1|TRBJ2-1|-|TRBV5-1
CASSLGGTGVWNEQFF
TGCGCCAGCAGCTTGGGTGGGACAGGGGTTTGGAATGAGCAGTTCTTC
>TRBD2|TRBJ2-1|-|TRBV28
CASSYLYAGGGVDEQFF
TGTGCCAGCAGTTACCTCTACGCGGGAGGGGGGGTGGATGAGCAGTTCTTC
>-|TRBJ2-7|-|TRBV28
CASSLIDRTSYEQYF
TGTGCCAGCAGTTTAATCGACAGGACCTCCTACGAGCAGTACTTC
>TRBD2|TRBJ2-2|-|TRBV27
CASSFAGDFGGELFF
TGTGCCAGCAGTTTTGCGGGAGACTTTGGCGGGGAGCTGTTTTTT
>-|TRBJ1-2|many|TRBV29-1
CSAGKGYGYTF
TGCAGCGCCGGAAAGGGTTATGGCTACACCTTC
>TRBD1|TRBJ2-1|-|TRBV10-3
CAISETGTGIMYNEQFF
TGTGCCATCAGTGAGACCGGGACAGGGATTATGTACAATGAGCAGTTCTTC
>TRBD2|TRBJ2-1|once|TRBV7-9
CASSLPTSGTNEQFF
TGTGCCAGCAGCTTACCCACTAGCGGGACCAATGAGCAGTTCTTC
>TRBD2|TRBJ2-1|-|TRBV5-1
CASSWTSGGRDNEQFF
TGCGCCAGCAGCTGGACTAGCGGGGGTCGGGACAATGAGCAGTTCTTC
>TRBD1|TRBJ2-1|-|TRBV6-5
CASSLEGGGYNEQFF
TGTGCCAGCAGCCTGGAAGGGGGCGGTTACAATGAGCAGTTCTTC
>TRBD2|TRBJ2-5|-|TRBV7-2
CASSLAGRDETQYF
TGTGCCAGCAGCTTAGCGGGGAGGGACGAGACCCAGTACTTC
>TRBD1|TRBJ2-7|once|TRBV18
CASSPGQGAGYEQYF
TGTGCCAGCTCACCTGGACAGGGGGCGGGATACGAGCAGTACTTC
>-|TRBJ1-3|-|TRBV5-8
CASSLDRLIGNTIYF
TGTGCCAGCAGCTTGGACCGGCTGATCGGAAACACCATATATTTT
>-|TRBJ1-2|-|TRBV6-1
CASSGRWGYTF
TGTGCCAGCAGCGGACGCTGGGGCTACACCTTC
>TRBD1|TRBJ1-5|-|TRBV5-1
CASSLEGTEYQPQHF
TGCGCCAGCAGCTTGGAAGGGACAGAATATCAGCCCCAGCATTTT
>TRBD2|TRBJ2-1|once|TRBV7-6
CASRRIAGPHNEQFF
TGTGCCAGCAGACGTATAGCGGGACCGCACAATGAGCAGTTCTTC
>TRBD2|TRBJ2-3|-|TRBV5-1
CASSASGLAGADTQYF
TGCGCCAGCAGCGCCTCTGGACTAGCCGGGGCAGATACGCAGTATTTT
>TRBD2|TRBJ2-5|-|TRBV5-4
CASSRINRGEETQYF
TGTGCCAGCAGCCGAATAAACCGGGGGGAAGAGACCCAGTACTTC
>-|TRBJ1-2|-|TRBV10-3
CAISEPGRGNYGYTF
TGTGCCATCAGTGAGCCGGGGCGGGGTAACTATGGCTACACCTTC
>TRBD2|TRBJ2-1|-|TRBV5-1
CASWDGTSGYNEQFF
TGCGCCAGCTGGGATGGGACTAGCGGTTACAATGAGCAGTTCTTC
>-|TRBJ1-3|-|TRBV28
CAVGIPSGNTIYF
TGTGCCGTCGGGATCCCCTCTGGAAACACCATATATTTT
>-|TRBJ1-1|few|TRBV30
CAWSVYREAFF
TGTGCCTGGAGTGTATACCGTGAAGCTTTCTTT
>-|TRBJ1-4|-|TRBV7-3
CASSLPRLGELPTNEKLFF
TGTGCCAGCAGCTTACCCCGTTTGGGGGAGTTGCCAACTAATGAAAAACTGTTTTTT
>-|TRBJ1-5|few|TRBV27
CASSAKLGVAPQHF
TGTGCCAGCAGTGCGAAATTGGGGGTGGCGCCCCAGCATTTT
>TRBD2|TRBJ2-3|-|TRBV7-9
CASRRREGVTDTQYF
TGTGCCAGCAGGAGGCGGGAGGGTGTCACAGATACGCAGTATTTT
>-|TRBJ2-2|-|TRBV7-2
CASSLRAAGELFF
TGTGCCAGCAGCTTAAGGGCGGCCGGGGAGCTGTTTTTT
>-|TRBJ2-7|-|TRBV18
CASSPSSFQGEQYF
TGTGCCAGCTCACCTTCGAGTTTCCAAGGCGAGCAGTACTTC
>-|TRBJ2-1|once|TRBV5-1
CASSPGTAGNEQFF
TGCGCCAGCAGTCCCGGGACAGCGGGAAATGAGCAGTTCTTC
>TRBD1|TRBJ1-4|-|TRBV7-9
CASSPRTGRAEKLFF
TGTGCCAGCAGCCCTCGGACAGGGAGGGCTGAAAAACTGTTTTTT
>TRBD2|TRBJ2-1|once|TRBV2
CASRLADLYNEQFF
TGTGCCAGCAGACTAGCGGACCTCTACAATGAGCAGTTCTTC
>TRBD2|TRBJ2-1|-|TRBV9
CASSAHPSGSANNEQFF
TGTGCCAGCAGCGCCCACCCTAGCGGGAGCGCTAACAATGAGCAGTTCTTC
>-|TRBJ2-6|-|TRBV9
CASSVDSLASGANVLTF
TGTGCCAGCAGCGTGGACAGTCTAGCTTCCGGGGCCAACGTCCTGACTTTC
>-|TRBJ1-5|-|TRBV19
CASSSGNQPQHF
TGTGCCAGTAGCTCAGGCAATCAGCCCCAGCATTTT
>TRBD2|TRBJ2-7|few|TRBV7-8
CASSPLGGGSSYEQYF
TGTGCCAGCAGCCCGCTGGGTGGCGGGAGCTCCTACGAGCAGTACTTC
>-|TRBJ1-1|-|TRBV5-8
CASSKTGRAAFF
TGTGCCAGCAGCAAAACAGGGAGGGCAGCTTTCTTT
>-|TRBJ2-7|-|TRBV10-2
CASSQGREYEQYF
TGCGCCAGCTCACAGGGTCGGGAATACGAGCAGTACTTC
>-|TRBJ1-1|-|TRBV5-1
CASSLAGGRNTEAFF
TGCGCCAGCAGCTTGGCCGGGGGTAGGAACACTGAAGCTTTCTTT
>-|TRBJ1-1|-|TRBV5-8
CASSFRGVGNTEAFF
TGTGCCAGCAGCTTCCGTGGTGTTGGGAACACTGAAGCTTTCTTT
>-|TRBJ1-1|-|TRBV19
CASSIPYRVMNTEAFF
TGTGCCAGTAGTATCCCCTACAGGGTTATGAACACTGAAGCTTTCTTT
>TRBD1|TRBJ2-2|-|TRBV7-9
CASSPRGTGSQTGELFF
TGTGCCAGCAGCCCGCGGGGGACAGGGAGTCAGACCGGGGAGCTGTTTTTT
>-|TRBJ2-7|-|TRBV4-2
CASSQGGTGFEYEQYF
TGTGCCAGCAGCCAAGGGGGCACAGGTTTTGAGTACGAGCAGTACTTC